The next 6 T cell receptor beta chains were all read from a single sample in a study of cytomegalovirus exposure and HLA in healthy donors. 60 Vbeta and 13 Jbeta primers were used in PCR. The assay was immunoSEQ multiplex PCR, and TCRdb's table has in-frame clones only and misses some. The sample consists of some 170,000 clones, 82% of them appearing once. Specimen: PBMCs. The receptors here all came from a girl aged 2 to 10 in good health and CMV-seropositive.

The chain has TRBV2 and TRBJ2-3; 9 bases are a match to TRBD2. This CDR3 spans 15 amino acids. CDR1 and CDR2 from the germline V gene are SNHLY and FYNNEI. V shed 6 bases, J shed 2 bases, and the junction held 6 bases outside the gene matches. The CDR3 DNA reads as TGTGCCAGCAGCTTAAGCGGGAGGCCCACAGATACGCAGTATTTT. Residues: CASSLSGRPTDTQYF.

This sequence joins TRBV7-8 and TRBJ2-5; 9 nucleotides align to TRBD1. Germline CDR1 reads SGHVS; CDR2 reads FQNEAQ. The junction had 12 bases not matched to a gene; V was cut back by 5 bases and J by 5 bases. The CDR3 extends over 16 amino acids. CDR3 DNA sequence: TGTGCCAGCAGCCCCGCGGGGACAGGGCCAGGGGAGACCCAGTACTTC. Protein product: CASSPAGTGPGETQYF.

The V call is TRBV27, the J call TRBJ2-3; 9 nucleotides line up with TRBD1. V trimming: 5 bases; J trimming: 0 bases; junction bases outside the gene matches: 12. Germline V gene data show CDR1 as MNHEY and CDR2 as SMNVEV (reference sequence). CDR3 size: 18 residues. CDR3 DNA sequence: TGTGCCAGCAGTCCCCGCTCCTCACAGGGGGCGAGCACAGATACGCAGTATTTT. Translating it yields CASSPRSSQGASTDTQYF.

This chain joins TRBV28 and TRBJ1-1, with a tentative D call TRBD1 (5 bases). Deletions cut 4 bases from V and 6 bases from J, with 12 bases between. CDR3 length: 13 amino acids. Germline V gene lookup returns CDR1 MDHEN and CDR2 SYDVKM. Here the CDR3 DNA reads TGTGCCAGCAGTTCGAGACGGGGGGCTGAAGCTTTCTTT. Amino acid sequence: CASSSRRGAEAFF.

The chain employs TRBV28 and TRBJ2-3; weak D call: TRBD1 (6 bases). The CDR3 extends over 16 amino acids. Germline CDR1 is MDHEN and CDR2 is SYDVKM. V lost 6 bases to trimming and J lost 2 bases, with 18 bases between them. The CDR3 sequence: CASRERIRGNTDTQYF. The DNA for the CDR3 is TGTGCCAGCAGGGAGAGGATTAGGGGGAACACAGATACGCAGTATTTT. Complete variable domain (other parts from reference TRBV28 and TRBJ2-3): DVKVTQSSRYLVKRTGEKVFLECVQDMDHENMFWYRQDPGLGLRLIYFSYDVKMKEKGDIPEGYSVSREKKERFSLILESASTNQTSMYLCASRERIRGNTDTQYFGPGTRLTVL.

This chain links TRBV4-1 with TRBJ2-1, with 8 bases aligning to TRBD1. V shed 2 bases and J 2 bases; nucleotides not matched to a gene: 5. The CDR3 has 16 amino acids. The germline CDR1 and CDR2 sequences are MGHRA and YSYEKL. Here the CDR3 DNA reads TGCGCCAGCAGCCAACCCGGGACAGGAGCCTACAATGAGCAGTTCTTC. Amino acids: CASSQPGTGAYNEQFF.